This T cell receptor beta chain was identified during a study of blood T cells in healthy people across ages. General observations from the study: Among T cells, TCR beta diversity per million cells dropped roughly linearly as age rose. Calculation of diversity from one million T cells yielded estimates considered to be underestimates.

V lost 6 bases and J 3 bases, leaving 14 bases between the germline ends. Germline lookup yields CDR1 MNHNY and CDR2 SVGAGI (reference sequence). This CDR3 is built from 14 residues. Alongside a J-beta primer mix, a sample-barcoded 5' primer served in a second PCR lasting about 7 to 12 cycles. In TCRdb, the 5' RACE reads were re-called with MiXCR into one record per CDR3 protein. The table lists 1.5 million to 2 million distinct CDR3 sequences, just under 50% of them singletons, with less than 2.5% in the top ten. A note on this clonotype: Its cognate antigen is unknown.

The clonotype originates from a woman in her forties in good health. The sequenced material came from blood. The chain uses TRBV6-6 and TRBJ1-2, with a weak D call TRBD1 (5 bases). DNA for the CDR3: TGTGCCAGCAGCCTACAGCTAGGGGACTATGGCTACACCTTC. Translating gives CASSLQLGDYGYTF.